This T cell receptor (beta chain) was sequenced in a study of T-cell memory formation after mild COVID-19. Study details: The study found TCR clusters largely donor specific. Whole-study results and caveats: Mainly CM and EM harbored the contracting CD4+ clones; mainly EMRA harbored the CD8+ ones.

The CDR3 contains 13 residues. Looked up from germline, CDR1 is LGHDT and CDR2 is YNNKEL (reference sequence). Trimming left V 0 bases short and J 4 bases short, with 7 bases between. As for this clonotype: Its target is not known.

TCR alpha and TCR beta cDNA libraries carrying sample barcodes and UMIs were produced by 5'RACE using constant-segment primers. TCRdb re-called the 5' RACE reads with MiXCR, one entry per CDR3 protein. The sample lists roughly 170,000 distinct CDR3 sequences; approximately 18% were seen once. The J gene is TRBJ2-7, the V gene TRBV3-1, with D uncertain. The receptor's source is a man younger than 30 who had mild COVID-19 (a few samples of this study predate the infection). Cell type and time point are not known. The sequenced sample consisted of PBMCs or a T cell subset sorted from them (not recorded which). CDR3 residues: CASSQEEVYEQYV. The CDR3, as DNA: TGTGCCAGCAGCCAAGAAGAAGTATACGAGCAGTACGTC.